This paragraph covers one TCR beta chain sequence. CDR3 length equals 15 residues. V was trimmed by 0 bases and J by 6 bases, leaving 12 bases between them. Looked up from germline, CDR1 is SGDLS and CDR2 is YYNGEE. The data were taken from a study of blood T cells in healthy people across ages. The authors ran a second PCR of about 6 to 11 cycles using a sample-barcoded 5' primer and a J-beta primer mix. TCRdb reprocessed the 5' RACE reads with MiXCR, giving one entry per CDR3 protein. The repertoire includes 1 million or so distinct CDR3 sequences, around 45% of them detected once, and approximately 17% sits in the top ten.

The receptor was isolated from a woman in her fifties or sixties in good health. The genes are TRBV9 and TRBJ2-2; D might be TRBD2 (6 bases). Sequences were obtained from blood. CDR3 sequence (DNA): TGTGCCAGCAGCGTAGCCTCCGGGAGCGCCGGGGAGCTGTTTTTT. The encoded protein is CASSVASGSAGELFF.